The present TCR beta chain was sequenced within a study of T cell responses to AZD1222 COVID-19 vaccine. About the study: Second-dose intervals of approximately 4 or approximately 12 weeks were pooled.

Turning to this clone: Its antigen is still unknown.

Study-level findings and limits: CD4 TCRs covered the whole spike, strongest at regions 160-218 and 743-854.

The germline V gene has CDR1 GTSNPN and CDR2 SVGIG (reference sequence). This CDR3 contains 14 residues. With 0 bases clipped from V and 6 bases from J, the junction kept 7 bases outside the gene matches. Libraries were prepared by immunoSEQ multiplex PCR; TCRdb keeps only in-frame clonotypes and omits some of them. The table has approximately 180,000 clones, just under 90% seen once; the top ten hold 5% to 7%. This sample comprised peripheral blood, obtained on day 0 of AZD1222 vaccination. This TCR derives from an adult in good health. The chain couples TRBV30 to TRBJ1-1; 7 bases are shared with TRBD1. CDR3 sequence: CAWSVIQGDAEAFF. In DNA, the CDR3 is TGTGCCTGGAGTGTAATCCAGGGGGACGCTGAAGCTTTCTTT.